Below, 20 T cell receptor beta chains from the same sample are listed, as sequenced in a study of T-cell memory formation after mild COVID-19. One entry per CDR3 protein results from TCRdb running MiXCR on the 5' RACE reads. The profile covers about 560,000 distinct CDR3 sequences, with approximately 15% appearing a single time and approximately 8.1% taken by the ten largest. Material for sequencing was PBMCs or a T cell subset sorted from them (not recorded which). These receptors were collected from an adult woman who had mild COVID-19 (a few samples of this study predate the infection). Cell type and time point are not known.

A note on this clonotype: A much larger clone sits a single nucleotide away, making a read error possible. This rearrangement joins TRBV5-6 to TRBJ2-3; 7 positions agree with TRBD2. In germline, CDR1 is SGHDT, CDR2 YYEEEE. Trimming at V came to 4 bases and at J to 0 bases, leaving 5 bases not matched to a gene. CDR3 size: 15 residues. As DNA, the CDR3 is TGTGCCAGCAGCCCCCTAGCGGTTAGCACAGATACGCAGTATTTT. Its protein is CASSPLAVSTDTQYF. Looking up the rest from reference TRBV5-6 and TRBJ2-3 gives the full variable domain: DAGVTQSPTHLIKTRGQQVTLRCSPKSGHDTVSWYQQALGQGPQFIFQYYEEEERQRGNFPDRFSGHQFPNYSSELNVNALLLGDSALYLCASSPLAVSTDTQYFGPGTRLTVL.

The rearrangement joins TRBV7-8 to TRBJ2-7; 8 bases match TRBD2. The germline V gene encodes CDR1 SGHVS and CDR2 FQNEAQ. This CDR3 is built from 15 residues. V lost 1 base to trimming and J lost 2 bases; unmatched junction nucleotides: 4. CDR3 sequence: CASSLVLGLAYEQYF. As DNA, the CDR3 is TGTGCCAGCAGCTTAGTCCTGGGACTAGCCTACGAGCAGTACTTC.

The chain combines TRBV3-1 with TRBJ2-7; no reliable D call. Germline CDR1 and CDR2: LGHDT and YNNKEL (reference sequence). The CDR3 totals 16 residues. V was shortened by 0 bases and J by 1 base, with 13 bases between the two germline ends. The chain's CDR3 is CASSQDFRMDSYEQYF. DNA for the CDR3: TGTGCCAGCAGCCAAGATTTCAGGATGGATTCCTACGAGCAGTACTTC.

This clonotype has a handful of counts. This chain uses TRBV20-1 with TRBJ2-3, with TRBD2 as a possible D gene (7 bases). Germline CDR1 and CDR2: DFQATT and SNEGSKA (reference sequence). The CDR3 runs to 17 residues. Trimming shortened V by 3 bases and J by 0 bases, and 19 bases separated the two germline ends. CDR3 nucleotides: TGCAGTGCTAGGGAGGCGGGGGACACTATCAGCACAGATACGCAGTATTTT. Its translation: CSAREAGDTISTDTQYF.

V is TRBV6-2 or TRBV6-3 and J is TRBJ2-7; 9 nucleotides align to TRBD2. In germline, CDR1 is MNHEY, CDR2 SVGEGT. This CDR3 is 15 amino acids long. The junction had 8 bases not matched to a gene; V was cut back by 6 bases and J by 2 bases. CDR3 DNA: TGTGCCAGCAGACCTAGCGGGATAGGACCCTACGAGCAGTACTTC. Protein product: CASRPSGIGPYEQYF.

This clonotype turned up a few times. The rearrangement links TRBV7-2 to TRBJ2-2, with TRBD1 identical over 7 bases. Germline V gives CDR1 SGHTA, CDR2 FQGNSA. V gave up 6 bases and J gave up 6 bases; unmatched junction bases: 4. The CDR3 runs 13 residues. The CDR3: CASRTGESGELFF. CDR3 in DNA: TGTGCCAGCAGAACAGGGGAATCCGGGGAGCTGTTTTTT.

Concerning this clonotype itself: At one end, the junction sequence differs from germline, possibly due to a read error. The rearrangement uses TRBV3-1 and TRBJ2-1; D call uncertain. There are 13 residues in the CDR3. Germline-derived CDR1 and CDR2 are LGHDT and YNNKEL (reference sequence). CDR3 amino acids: CASSSKQYSEQFF. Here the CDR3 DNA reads TGTGCCAGCAGCTCAAAACAGTACAGTGAGCAGTTCTTC.

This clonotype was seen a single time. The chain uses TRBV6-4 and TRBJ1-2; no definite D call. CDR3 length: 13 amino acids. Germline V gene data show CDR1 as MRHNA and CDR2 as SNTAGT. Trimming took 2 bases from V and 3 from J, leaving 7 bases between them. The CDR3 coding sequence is TGTGCCAGCAGTGACGCCGGACACTATGGCTACACCTTC. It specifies CASSDAGHYGYTF.

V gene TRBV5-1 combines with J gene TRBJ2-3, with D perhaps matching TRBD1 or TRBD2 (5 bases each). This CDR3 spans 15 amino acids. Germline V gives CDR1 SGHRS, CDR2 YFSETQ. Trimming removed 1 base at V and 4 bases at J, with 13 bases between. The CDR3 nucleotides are TGCGCCAGCAGCTTGAGGGGACCACCTTCAGATACGCAGTATTTT. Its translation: CASSLRGPPSDTQYF.

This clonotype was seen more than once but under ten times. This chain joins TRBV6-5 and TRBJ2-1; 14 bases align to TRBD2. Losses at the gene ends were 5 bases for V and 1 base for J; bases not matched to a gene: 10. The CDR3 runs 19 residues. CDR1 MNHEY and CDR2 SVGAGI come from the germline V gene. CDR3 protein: CASSPYGLAGGISYNEQFF. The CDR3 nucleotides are TGTGCCAGCAGTCCTTACGGACTAGCGGGAGGAATTTCCTACAATGAGCAGTTCTTC.

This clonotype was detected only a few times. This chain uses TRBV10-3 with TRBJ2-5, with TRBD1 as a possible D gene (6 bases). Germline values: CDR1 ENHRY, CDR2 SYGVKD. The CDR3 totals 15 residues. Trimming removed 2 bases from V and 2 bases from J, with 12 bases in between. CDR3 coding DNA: TGTGCCATCAGTGAGGAGGGGGTCCTACAAGAGACCCAGTACTTC. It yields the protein CAISEEGVLQETQYF.

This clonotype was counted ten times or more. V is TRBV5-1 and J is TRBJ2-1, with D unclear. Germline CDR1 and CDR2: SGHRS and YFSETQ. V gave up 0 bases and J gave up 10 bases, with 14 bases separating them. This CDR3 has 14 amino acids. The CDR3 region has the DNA TGCGCCAGCAGCTTGGTCCCCCAAGAATCGGAGCAGTTCTTC. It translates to CASSLVPQESEQFF.

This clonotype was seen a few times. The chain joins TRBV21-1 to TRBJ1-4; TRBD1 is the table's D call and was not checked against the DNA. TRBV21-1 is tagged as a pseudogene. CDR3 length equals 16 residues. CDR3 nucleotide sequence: TGTGCCAGCAGCAAAGGATGGGGGGCCTATAATGAAAAACTGTTTTTT. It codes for CASSKGWGAYNEKLFF.

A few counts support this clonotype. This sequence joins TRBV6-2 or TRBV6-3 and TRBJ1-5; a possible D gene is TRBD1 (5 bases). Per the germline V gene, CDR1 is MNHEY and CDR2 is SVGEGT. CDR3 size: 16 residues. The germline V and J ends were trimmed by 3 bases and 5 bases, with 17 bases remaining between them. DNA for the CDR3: TGTGCCAGCAGTTATACAGGAGGGCGCGTCGATCAGCCCCAGCATTTT. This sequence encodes CASSYTGGRVDQPQHF.

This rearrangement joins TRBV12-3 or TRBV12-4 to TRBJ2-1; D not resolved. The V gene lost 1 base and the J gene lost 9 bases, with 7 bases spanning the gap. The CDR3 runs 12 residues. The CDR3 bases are TGTGCCAGCAGTTTAGTTTACGGTGAGCAGTTCTTC. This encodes CASSLVYGEQFF.

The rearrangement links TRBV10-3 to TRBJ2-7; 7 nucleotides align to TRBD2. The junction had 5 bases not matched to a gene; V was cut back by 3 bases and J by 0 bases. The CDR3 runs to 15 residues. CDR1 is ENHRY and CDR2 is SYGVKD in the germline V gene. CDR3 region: CAISEGEGISYEQYF. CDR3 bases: TGTGCCATCAGTGAAGGGGAGGGGATCTCCTACGAGCAGTACTTC.

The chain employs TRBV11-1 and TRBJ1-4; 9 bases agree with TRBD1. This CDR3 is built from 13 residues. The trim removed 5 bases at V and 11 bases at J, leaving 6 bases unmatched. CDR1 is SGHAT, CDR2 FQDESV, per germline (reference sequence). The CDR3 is CASSPGTGKKLFF. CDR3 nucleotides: TGTGCCAGCAGCCCGGGGACAGGGAAGAAACTGTTTTTT.

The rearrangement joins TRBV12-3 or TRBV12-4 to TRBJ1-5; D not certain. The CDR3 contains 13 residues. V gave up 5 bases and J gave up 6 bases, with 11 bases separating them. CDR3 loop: CASSVQATQPQHF. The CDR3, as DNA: TGTGCCAGCAGTGTCCAGGCGACTCAGCCCCAGCATTTT.

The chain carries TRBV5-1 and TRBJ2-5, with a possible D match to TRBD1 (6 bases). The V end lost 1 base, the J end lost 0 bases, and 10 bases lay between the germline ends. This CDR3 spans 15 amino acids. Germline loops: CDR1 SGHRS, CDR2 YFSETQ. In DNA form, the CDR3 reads TGCGCCAGCAGCTTGACAGGGACGTACCAAGAGACCCAGTACTTC. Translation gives CASSLTGTYQETQYF.

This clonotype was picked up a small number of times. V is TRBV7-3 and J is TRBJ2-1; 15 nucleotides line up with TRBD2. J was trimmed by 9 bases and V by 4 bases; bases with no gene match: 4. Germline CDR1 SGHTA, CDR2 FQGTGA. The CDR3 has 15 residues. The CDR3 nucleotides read TGTGCCAGCAGCTGGACTAGCGGGGGGGCCCGTGAGCAGTTCTTC. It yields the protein CASSWTSGGAREQFF.